The T cell receptor beta chain under discussion was sequenced for a study of T-cell reconstitution after alpha-beta-depleted transplantation in children. With V trimmed by 3 bases and J by 2 bases, 7 bases remained unmatched. Germline values: CDR1 DFQATT, CDR2 SNEGSKA (reference sequence). The CDR3 has 14 amino acids. There are a few counts of this clonotype. Construction of the TCRbeta library involved unique molecular identifiers. TCRdb processed the PCR reads anew with MiXCR; each CDR3 protein has one entry. The table includes hundreds of thousands of distinct CDR3 sequences, 10% to 15% detected once.

The TCR comes from a male patient younger than 18 who had a stem cell transplant for acute myeloid leukemia, so the T cells may come from the graft donor. The sample in question was PBMCs, mostly from graft donor cells, obtained 360 days after TCRalphabeta/CD19-depleted stem cell transplant. The chain links TRBV20-1 to TRBJ2-7, with TRBD1 identical over 7 bases. The CDR3 DNA follows: TGCAGTGCTAGTCTTCCGGGACAGACCTACGAGCAGTACTTC. Protein sequence: CSASLPGQTYEQYF.